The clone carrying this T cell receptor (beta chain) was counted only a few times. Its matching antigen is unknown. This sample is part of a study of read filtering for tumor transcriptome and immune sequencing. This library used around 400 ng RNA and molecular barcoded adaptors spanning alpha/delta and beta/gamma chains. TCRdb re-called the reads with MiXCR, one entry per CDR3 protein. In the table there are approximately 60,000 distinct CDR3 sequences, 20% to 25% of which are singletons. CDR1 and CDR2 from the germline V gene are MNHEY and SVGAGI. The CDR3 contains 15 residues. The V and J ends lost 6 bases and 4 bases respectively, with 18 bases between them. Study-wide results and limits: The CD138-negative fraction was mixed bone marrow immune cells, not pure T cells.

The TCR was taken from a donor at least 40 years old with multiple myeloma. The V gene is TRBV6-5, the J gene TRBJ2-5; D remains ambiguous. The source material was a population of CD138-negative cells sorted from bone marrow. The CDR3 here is CASRNKKTYLETQYF. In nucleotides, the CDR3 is TGTGCCAGCAGAAACAAAAAAACTTATCTAGAGACCCAGTACTTC.